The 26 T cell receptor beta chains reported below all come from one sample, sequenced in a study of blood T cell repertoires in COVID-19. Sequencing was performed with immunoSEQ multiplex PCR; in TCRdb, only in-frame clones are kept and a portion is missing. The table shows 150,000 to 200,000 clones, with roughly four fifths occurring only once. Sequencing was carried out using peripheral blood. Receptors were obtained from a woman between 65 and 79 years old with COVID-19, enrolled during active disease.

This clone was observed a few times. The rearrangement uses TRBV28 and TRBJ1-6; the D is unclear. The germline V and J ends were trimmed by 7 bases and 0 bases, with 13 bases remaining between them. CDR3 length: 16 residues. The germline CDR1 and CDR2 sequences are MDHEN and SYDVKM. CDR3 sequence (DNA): TGTGCCAGCACCTCTACACTAAGCTCCTATAATTCACCCCTCCACTTT. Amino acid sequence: CASTSTLSSYNSPLHF.

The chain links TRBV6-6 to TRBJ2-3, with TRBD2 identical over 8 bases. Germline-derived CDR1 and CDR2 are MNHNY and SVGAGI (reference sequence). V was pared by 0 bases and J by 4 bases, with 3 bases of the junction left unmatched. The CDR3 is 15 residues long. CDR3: CASSYSAGVADTQYF. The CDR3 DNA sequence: TGTGCCAGCAGTTACTCAGCGGGAGTAGCAGATACGCAGTATTTT.

The CDR3 DNA follows: TGTGCCAGCAGCTTCACCGGGACTAGCGGACAAGAGACCCAGTACTTC. Protein sequence: CASSFTGTSGQETQYF. J is TRBJ2-5 and V is TRBV11-3; TRBD2 matches at 11 bases. CDR1 is SGHNT and CDR2 is YENEEA in the germline V gene. This CDR3 has 16 residues. The V segment lost 3 bases and the J segment 2 bases; nucleotides outside the gene matches: 5.

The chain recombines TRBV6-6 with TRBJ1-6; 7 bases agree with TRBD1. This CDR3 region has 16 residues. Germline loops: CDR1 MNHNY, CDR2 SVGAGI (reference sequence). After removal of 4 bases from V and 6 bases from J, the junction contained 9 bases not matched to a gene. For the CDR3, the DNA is TGTGCCAGCAGTTTTCGGACAGGTCTGGGTAATTCACCCCTCCACTTT. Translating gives CASSFRTGLGNSPLHF.

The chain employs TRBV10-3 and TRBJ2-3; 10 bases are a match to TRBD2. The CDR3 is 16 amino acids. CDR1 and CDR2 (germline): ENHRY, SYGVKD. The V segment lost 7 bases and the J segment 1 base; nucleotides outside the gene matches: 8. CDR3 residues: CAIKAGGPSGTDTQYF. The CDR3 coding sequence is TGTGCCATCAAAGCGGGAGGGCCAAGTGGCACAGATACGCAGTATTTT.

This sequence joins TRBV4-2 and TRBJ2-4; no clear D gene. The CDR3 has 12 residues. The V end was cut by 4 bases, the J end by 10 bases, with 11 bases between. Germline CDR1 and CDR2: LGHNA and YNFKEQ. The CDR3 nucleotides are TGTGCCAGCAGCCTGGGTGCCGGGATTCAGTACTTC. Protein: CASSLGAGIQYF.

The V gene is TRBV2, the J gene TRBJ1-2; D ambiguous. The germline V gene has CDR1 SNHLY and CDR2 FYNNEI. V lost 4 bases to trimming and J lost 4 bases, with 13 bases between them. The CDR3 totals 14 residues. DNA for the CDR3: TGTGCCAGCAGTGTCCGTGACACGGCCTATGGCTACACCTTC. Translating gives CASSVRDTAYGYTF.

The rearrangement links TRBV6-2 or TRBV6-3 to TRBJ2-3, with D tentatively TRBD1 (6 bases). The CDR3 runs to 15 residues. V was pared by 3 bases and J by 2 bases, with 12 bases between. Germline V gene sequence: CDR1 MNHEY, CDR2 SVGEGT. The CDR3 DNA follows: TGTGCCAGCAGTTATTCCGGACAGCCCACAGATACGCAGTATTTT. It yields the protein CASSYSGQPTDTQYF.

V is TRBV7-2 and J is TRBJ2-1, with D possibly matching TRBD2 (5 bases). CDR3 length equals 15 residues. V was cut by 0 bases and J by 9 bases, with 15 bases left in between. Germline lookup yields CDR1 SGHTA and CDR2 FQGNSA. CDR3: CASSLAGARWSEQFF. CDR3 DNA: TGTGCCAGCAGCTTAGCGGGAGCGAGATGGAGTGAGCAGTTCTTC.

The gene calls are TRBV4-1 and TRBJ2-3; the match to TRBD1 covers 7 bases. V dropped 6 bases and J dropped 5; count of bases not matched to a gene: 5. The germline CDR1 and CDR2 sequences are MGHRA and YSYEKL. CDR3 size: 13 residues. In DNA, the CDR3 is TGCGCCAGCAGAGACGGACAGGTAGATACGCAGTATTTT. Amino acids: CASRDGQVDTQYF.

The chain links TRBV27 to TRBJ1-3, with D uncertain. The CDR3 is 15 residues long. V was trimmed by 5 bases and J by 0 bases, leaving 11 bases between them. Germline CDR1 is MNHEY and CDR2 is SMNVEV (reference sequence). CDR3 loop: CASSRSTRSGNTIYF. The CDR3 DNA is TGTGCCAGCAGTCGGTCAACCCGCTCTGGAAACACCATATATTTT.

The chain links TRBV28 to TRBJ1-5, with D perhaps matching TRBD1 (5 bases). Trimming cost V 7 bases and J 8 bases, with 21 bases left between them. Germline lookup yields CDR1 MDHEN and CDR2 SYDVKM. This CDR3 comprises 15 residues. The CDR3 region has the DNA TGTGCCAGCACCCCAAGCCAGGGCATTTTCAAGCCCCAGCATTTT. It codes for CASTPSQGIFKPQHF.

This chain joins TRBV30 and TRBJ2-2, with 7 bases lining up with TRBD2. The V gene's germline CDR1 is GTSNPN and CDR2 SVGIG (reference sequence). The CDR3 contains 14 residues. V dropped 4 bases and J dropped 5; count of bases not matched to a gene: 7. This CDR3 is CAWNRWGGTGELFF. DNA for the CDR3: TGTGCCTGGAACCGTTGGGGGGGGACCGGGGAGCTGTTTTTT.

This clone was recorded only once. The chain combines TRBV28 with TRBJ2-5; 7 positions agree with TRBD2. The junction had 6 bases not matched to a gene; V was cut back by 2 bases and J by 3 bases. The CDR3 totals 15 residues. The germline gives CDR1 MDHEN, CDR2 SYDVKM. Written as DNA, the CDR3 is TGTGCCAGCAGTTTAAGCGGGATGGGGGAAGAGACCCAGTACTTC. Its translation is CASSLSGMGEETQYF.

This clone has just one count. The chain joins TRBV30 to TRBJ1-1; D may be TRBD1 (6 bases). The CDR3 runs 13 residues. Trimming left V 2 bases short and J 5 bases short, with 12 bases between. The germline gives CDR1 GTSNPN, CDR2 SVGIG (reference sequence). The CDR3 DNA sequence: TGTGCCTGGAGTAAATACACAGGGACTGAAGCTTTCTTT. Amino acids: CAWSKYTGTEAFF.

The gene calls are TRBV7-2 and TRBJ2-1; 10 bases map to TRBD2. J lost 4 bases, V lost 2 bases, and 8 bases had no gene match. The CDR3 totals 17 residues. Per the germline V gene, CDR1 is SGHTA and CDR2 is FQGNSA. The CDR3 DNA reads TGTGCCAGCAGCTTAAGGTCCGGGACTAGCGCGTACAATGAGCAGTTCTTC. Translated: CASSLRSGTSAYNEQFF.

The CDR3 DNA follows: TGCGCCAGCAGCCAAGATTTTGGACAGGGAAATAAGCCCCAGCATTTT. This gives the protein CASSQDFGQGNKPQHF. The V and J genes are TRBV4-1 and TRBJ1-5, with TRBD1 matching 8 bases. V lost 0 bases and J lost 8; bases outside the gene matches: 9. Germline V gene data show CDR1 as MGHRA and CDR2 as YSYEKL. The CDR3 spans 16 residues.

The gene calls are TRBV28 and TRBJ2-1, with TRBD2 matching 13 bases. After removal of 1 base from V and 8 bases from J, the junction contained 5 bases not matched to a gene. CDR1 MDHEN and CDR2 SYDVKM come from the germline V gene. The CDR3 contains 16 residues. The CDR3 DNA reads TGTGCCAGCAGTTTATATCGACTAGCGGGGGGAGATGAGCAGTTCTTC. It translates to CASSLYRLAGGDEQFF.

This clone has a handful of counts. In DNA, the CDR3 is TGTGCCACCAGTGAAACCGGGACTAGCGGGGTAAACACCGGGGAGCTGTTTTTT. Translating it yields CATSETGTSGVNTGELFF. The chain has TRBV24-1 and TRBJ2-2; 13 bases line up with TRBD2. Germline-derived CDR1 and CDR2 are KGHDR and SFDVKD. The CDR3 is 18 residues long. V gave up 4 bases and J gave up 2 bases; unmatched junction bases: 6.

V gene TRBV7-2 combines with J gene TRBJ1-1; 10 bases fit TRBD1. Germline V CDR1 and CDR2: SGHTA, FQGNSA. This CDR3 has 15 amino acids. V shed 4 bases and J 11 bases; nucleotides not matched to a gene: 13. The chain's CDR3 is CASSSTGGPPYRAFF. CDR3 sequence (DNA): TGTGCCAGCAGCTCGACAGGGGGCCCACCTTATAGGGCTTTCTTT.

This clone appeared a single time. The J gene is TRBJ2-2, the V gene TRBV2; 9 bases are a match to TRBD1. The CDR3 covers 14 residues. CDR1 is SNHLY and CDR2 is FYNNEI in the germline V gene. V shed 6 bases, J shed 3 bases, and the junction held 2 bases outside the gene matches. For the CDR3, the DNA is TGTGCCAGCAGAGGGGACAGGGACACCGGGGAGCTGTTTTTT. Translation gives CASRGDRDTGELFF.

CDR3 in amino acids: CASSGRGAPQGAQYF. The CDR3 coding sequence is TGTGCCAGCAGTGGGAGGGGCGCCCCCCAAGGAGCCCAGTACTTC. This sequence joins TRBV2 and TRBJ2-5, with D perhaps TRBD2 (6 bases). The CDR3 runs to 15 residues. Trimming removed 4 bases from V and 9 bases from J, with 21 bases in between. In germline, CDR1 is SNHLY, CDR2 FYNNEI.

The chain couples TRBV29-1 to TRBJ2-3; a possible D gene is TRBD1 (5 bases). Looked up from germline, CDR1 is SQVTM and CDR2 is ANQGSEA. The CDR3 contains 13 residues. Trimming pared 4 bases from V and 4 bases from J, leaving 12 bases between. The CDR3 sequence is CSVVGFRADTQYF. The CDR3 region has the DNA TGCAGCGTTGTGGGGTTCAGGGCAGATACGCAGTATTTT.

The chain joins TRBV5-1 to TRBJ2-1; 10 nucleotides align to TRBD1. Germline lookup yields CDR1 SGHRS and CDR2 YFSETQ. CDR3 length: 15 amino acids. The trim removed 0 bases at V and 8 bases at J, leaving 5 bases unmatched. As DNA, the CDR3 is TGCGCCAGCAGCTTGGAGGGACAGGGGATGGATGAGCAGTTCTTC. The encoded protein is CASSLEGQGMDEQFF.

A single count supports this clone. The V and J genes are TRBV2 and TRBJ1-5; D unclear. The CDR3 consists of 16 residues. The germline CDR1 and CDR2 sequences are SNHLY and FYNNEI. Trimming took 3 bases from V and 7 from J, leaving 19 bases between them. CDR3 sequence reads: CASSEIGAGQEQPQHF. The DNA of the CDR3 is TGTGCCAGCAGTGAGATCGGTGCAGGCCAGGAACAGCCCCAGCATTTT.

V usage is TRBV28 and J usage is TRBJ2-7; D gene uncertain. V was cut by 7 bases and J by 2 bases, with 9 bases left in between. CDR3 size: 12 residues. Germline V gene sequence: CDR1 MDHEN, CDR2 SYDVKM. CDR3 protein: CASNRQTYEQYF. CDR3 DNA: TGTGCCAGCAACCGCCAGACCTACGAGCAGTACTTC.